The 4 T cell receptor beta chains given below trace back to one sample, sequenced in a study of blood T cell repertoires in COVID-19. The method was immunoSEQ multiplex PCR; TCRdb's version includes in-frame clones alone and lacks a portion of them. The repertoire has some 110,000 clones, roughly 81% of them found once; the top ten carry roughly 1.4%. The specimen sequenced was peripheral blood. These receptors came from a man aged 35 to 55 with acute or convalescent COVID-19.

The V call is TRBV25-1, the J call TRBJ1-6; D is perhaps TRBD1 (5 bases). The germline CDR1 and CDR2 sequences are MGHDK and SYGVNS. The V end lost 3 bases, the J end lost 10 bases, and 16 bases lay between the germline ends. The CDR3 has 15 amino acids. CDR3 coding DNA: TGTGCCAGCAGTGACGGGAGGGGAGCCAGATCACCCCTCCACTTT. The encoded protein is CASSDGRGARSPLHF.

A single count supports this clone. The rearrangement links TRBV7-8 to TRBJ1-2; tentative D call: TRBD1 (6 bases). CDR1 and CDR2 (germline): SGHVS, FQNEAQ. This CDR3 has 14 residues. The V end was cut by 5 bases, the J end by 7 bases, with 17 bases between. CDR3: CASSPADRSFGYTF. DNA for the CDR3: TGTGCCAGCAGCCCGGCAGACAGGTCATTTGGCTACACCTTC.

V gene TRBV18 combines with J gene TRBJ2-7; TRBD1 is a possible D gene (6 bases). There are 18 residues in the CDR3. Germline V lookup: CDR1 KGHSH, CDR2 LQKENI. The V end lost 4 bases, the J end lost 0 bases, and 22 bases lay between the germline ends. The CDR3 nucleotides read TGTGCCAGCTCACGGGTTACGGGGCGGCAGGGGAGCTCCTACGAGCAGTACTTC. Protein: CASSRVTGRQGSSYEQYF.

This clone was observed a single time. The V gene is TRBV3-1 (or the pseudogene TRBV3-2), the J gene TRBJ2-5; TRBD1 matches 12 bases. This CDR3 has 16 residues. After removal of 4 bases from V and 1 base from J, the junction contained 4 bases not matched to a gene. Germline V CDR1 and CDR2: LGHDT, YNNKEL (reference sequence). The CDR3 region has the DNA TGTGCCAGCAGCCGGGGGACAGGGGGCCCCCAAGAGACCCAGTACTTC. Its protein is CASSRGTGGPQETQYF.